The present TCR beta chain was sequenced within a study of T-cell memory formation after mild COVID-19. With constant-segment primers, 5'RACE yielded cDNA libraries of TCR alpha and TCR beta that carried sample barcodes and UMIs. TCRdb recomputed calls from the 5' RACE reads with MiXCR, one row per CDR3 protein. Of roughly 130,000 distinct CDR3 sequences listed, about 15% are singletons. Notes on the study in general: Pre-infection memory held some responding clones, suggesting pre-existing cross-reactive T cells responded. Clones that contracted from day 15 to 85 had balanced CD4/CD8; later expanders were CD4+ biased. Largely, contracting CD4+ clones fell within CM and EM, and contracting CD8+ clones within EMRA.

Germline CDR1 SGHRS, CDR2 YFSETQ. The CDR3 covers 14 residues. V was clipped by 1 base and J by 6 bases, with 10 bases between them. Notes on this clonotype: The target antigen is unknown.

The receptor was isolated from a man between 18 and 35 years old who had mild COVID-19 (a few samples of this study predate the infection). Cell type and time point are not known. Sequencing was done on a sample of PBMCs or a T cell subset sorted from them (not recorded which). The chain links TRBV5-1 to TRBJ2-2; D may be TRBD1 (6 bases). CDR3 amino acids: CASSLTTGPGELFF. CDR3 sequence (DNA): TGCGCCAGCAGCTTGACCACAGGGCCCGGGGAGCTGTTTTTT.